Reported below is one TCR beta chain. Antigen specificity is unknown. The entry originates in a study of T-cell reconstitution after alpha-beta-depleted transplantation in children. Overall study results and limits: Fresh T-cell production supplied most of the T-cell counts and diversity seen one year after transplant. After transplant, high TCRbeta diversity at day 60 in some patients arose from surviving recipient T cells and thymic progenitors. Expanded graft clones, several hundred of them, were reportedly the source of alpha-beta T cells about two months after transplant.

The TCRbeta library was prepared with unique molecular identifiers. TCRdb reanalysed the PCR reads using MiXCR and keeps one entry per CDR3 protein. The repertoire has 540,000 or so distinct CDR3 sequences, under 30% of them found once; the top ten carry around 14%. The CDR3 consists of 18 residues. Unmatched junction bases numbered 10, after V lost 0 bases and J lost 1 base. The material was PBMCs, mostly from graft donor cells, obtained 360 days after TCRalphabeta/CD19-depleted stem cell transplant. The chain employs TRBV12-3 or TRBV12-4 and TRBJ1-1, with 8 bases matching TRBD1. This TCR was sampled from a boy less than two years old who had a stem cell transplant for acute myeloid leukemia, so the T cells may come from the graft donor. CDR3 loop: CASSLALDTDRGNTEAFF. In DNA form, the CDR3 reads TGTGCCAGCAGTTTAGCGCTCGATACCGACAGGGGGAACACTGAAGCTTTCTTT.